This T cell receptor beta chain derives from a study of shared clonotypes between healthy human individuals (dated by TCRdb to 2020 to 2021). At the level of the whole study: The cohort comprised a couple of women and a few men aged 18 to 49 years. For each donor, CD4 naive and CD4 memory were each given three plates, CD8 naive was given two plates, and CD8 memory was given one plate. To estimate repertoire size and how much clonotypes are shared between individuals, the study performed deep sequencing of blood TCR repertoires from roughly five healthy adults. To increase sequencing depth and limit assay-specific biases, TCR repertoire library preparation and sequencing were carried out by different laboratories using diverse techniques. Each donor's leukapheresis produced roughly between roughly 0.85 and 9.5 billion PBMCs.

Using the deep immunoSEQ assay, TCR CDR3 regions were amplified from genomic DNA by multiplex PCR. Extracted genomic DNA from each cell subset was distributed evenly across all wells of several immunoSEQ 96-well plates, and each plate was treated as a replicate. For sorted subsets, each replicate PCR was loaded with about 200 ng genomic DNA, equivalent to approximately 33,000 T cell genomes. Purified libraries were measured with a Qubit 3.0 fluorometer, size-checked on a Bioanalyzer 2100, and measured again with the KAPA Library Quantification kit. Each immunoSEQ 96-well plate was sequenced on its own single-read 150-cycle Illumina NextSeq 550 flow cell. On the authors' methods: Because only junctional sequences without quality scores were contained in the immunoSEQ output, filtering matching that applied to full-length reads could not be performed. To assign V/J genes and CDR3, sequences were annotated using PyIR, a Python wrapper for IgBLAST v1.9, with IMGT germline references. Reads with weak V/J assignments (E-value above 1e-6), missing CDR3, stop codons, out-of-frame junctions, or ambiguous translated residues were removed. V3J clonotypes were defined as sequences sharing an identical inferred V gene, J gene, and CDR3 amino acid sequence. To compute the percentage overlap between repertoires, the number of shared unique clonotypes was divided by the size of the smaller repertoire. Richness of each repertoire was evaluated using RTK rarefaction, the Chao1 estimator, and Recon v2.1 estimates of unobserved clonotypes. Generation probabilities for all TCRbeta clonotypes obtained by the gDNA method from a handful of donors were computed using OLGA. Here the immuneACCESS table is served through TCRdb, limited to in-frame sequences with V and J called. Missing clones are a known gap in these copies; in checked studies unresolved V genes cover under half, and the rest lacks a known reason. Clone size and the V and J calls come from that table; the DNA yielded D and trimming. The sample includes about 2 million clones, with roughly 96% observed a single time. The ten largest account for roughly 0.13% of the sample.

Note on this clone: What this receptor recognizes is not known. Nothing much larger sits one base from this clone, and base qualities are not available.

The donors were healthy, HIV-negative adults with no recently reported acute infections or vaccinations. All donors were Caucasian adults living in Nashville, Tennessee, USA. CD4+ T cells were enriched by magnetic negative selection; naive cells were then positively selected on CD45RA, and the negative fraction formed the memory subset. Blood was collected by leukapheresis, and PBMCs were isolated by Ficoll-Histopaque density gradient centrifugation and then cryopreserved in liquid nitrogen vapor phase. Analytical flow cytometry was used to check the purity and quantity of each magnetically sorted T cell population. Genomic DNA was isolated from each sorted fraction and quantified by UV absorbance on a Nanodrop 2000c. Summary of the overall study and its limitations: Sampling was restricted to blood, and TCR repertoires in tissue are likely to differ from TCR repertoires in blood. Compared with non-shared clonotypes, the clonotypes found in all four sorted-subset donors had higher generation probabilities. When a few donors were compared, the shared fraction of clonotypes was roughly 4.8% for naive CD4, less than 4% for naive CD8, 2.3% for memory CD4, and 0.35% to 0.4% for memory CD8. Based on pairwise subsampling, the degree of clonotype sharing among donors was expected to be affected by sequencing depth. The genetic and exposure-history diversity represented was limited by the small number of donors. Incomplete sequencing was indicated by rarefaction of sorted-subset datasets, despite the large sequencing depth. Larger estimated clonotype richness was generally found for naive subsets than for memory subsets.

CDR1 and CDR2, looked up from the germline V gene, are SGHAT and FQNNGV. Measured from the cysteine to the phenylalanine, the CDR3 is 15 residues long. Of all the DNA, just the CDR3 is kept, 45 bases in frame from base 1. V ends up 6 bases short and J 2 bases short, with an unmatched junction base count of 7. Sequencing was performed on naive CD4+ T cells sorted from blood. The cell subset or site tag for this specimen amounts to: CD45RA+ positively selected. This receptor chain uses TRBV11-2 and TRBJ2-1, and 7 junctional nucleotides match TRBD2. This receptor was taken from a man aged 18-30 years in good health. The CDR3 corresponds to CASRPASGAYNEQFF. In nucleotide form, the sequence is TGTGCCAGCAGACCCGCCAGCGGGGCCTACAATGAGCAGTTCTTC.